This T cell receptor beta chain was identified in a study of cytomegalovirus exposure and HLA in healthy donors. To note about this clone: Antigen unknown.

The PCR had 60 Vbeta and 13 Jbeta primers. Repertoires were generated with immunoSEQ multiplex PCR, while TCRdb's copy carries only in-frame clones and drops some. Of 150,000 to 200,000 clones listed, about 80% were seen once; the top ten hold 14%. Unrecorded immune exposure was likely among donors, who were nominally healthy when sampled. The study, taken as a whole, reports: Equally common other TCR beta chains were less clonally expanded than HLA-associated ones, a later analysis found. HLA allele associations emerged for fewer than 20,000 TCR beta sequences in a later analysis, at 0.05 false discovery rate.

The CDR3 is 15 amino acids. CDR1 MNHEY and CDR2 SVGAGI come from the germline V gene. The ends lost 6 bases at V and 3 bases at J; junction bases unmatched: 8. The sample was PBMCs. This receptor was identified in a woman aged 40 to 49 in good health and CMV-seronegative. The chain uses TRBV6-5 and TRBJ1-2, with 9 bases aligning to TRBD1. The CDR3, as DNA: TGTGCCAGCAGCCATCCGGGACAGGGAGACTATGGCTACACCTTC. Residues: CASSHPGQGDYGYTF.